This record covers a single TCR beta chain. The entry originates in a study of blood T cells in healthy people across ages. Turning to the study itself: In model experiments, template switching was able to capture about one barcoded beta molecule for every two T cells that were present.

The CDR3 spans 17 residues. Germline V gene data show CDR1 as KGHSH and CDR2 as LQKENI. V dropped 2 bases and J dropped 4 bases, with 19 bases sitting between them. The second PCR ran about 6 to 11 cycles with a sample-barcoded 5' primer and J-beta primers. TCRdb itself ran the 5' RACE reads through MiXCR, one entry per CDR3 protein. Among approximately 800,000 distinct CDR3 sequences, 25% were seen once, and the ten largest hold under 4%. The data also belong to a second study, concerning T cells of mothers and their children. That source adds: A few healthy Caucasian mothers gave samples, and so did their six children. Each child contributed approximately 3.3 million TCR beta CDR3 reads, while each mother contributed over 8 million.

The clonotype originates from a boy aged 10-17 years in good health. The sequenced sample was blood. This rearrangement joins TRBV18 to TRBJ2-3; D not certain. CDR3 DNA: TGTGCCAGCTCACCAATCGTGGAGAGAGAGGCCCCAGATACGCAGTATTTT. It translates to CASSPIVEREAPDTQYF.